A selection of T cell receptor beta chains follows, all from one sample in a study of cytomegalovirus exposure and HLA in healthy donors. Sequencing was performed with immunoSEQ multiplex PCR; in TCRdb, only in-frame clones are kept and a portion is missing. The table has around 150,000 clones, over 75% seen once; the top ten hold about 4.5%. Sample: PBMCs. Every receptor here comes from a man aged 35 to 55 in good health and CMV-seronegative. The CDR3 runs from the conserved cysteine through the conserved F or W. A D gene is named only where the DNA matches it firmly. Size values are once, few and many counts, or a class for expanded clones, and some rows have none.

- | TRBJ1-2 | TRBV5-8 | TRBD1 | CASSFRGRRYGYTF | TGTGCCAGCAGCTTCAGGGGGCGCAGATATGGCTACACCTTC
- | TRBJ2-1 | TRBV19 | - | CATGRGYNEQFF | TGTGCCACTGGCAGGGGCTACAATGAGCAGTTCTTC
- | TRBJ2-3 | TRBV30 | TRBD2 | CAWSQRGARTDTQYF | TGTGCCTGGAGTCAGCGGGGGGCCCGCACAGATACGCAGTATTTT
few | TRBJ2-3 | TRBV15 | TRBD1 | CATSRGGTGVLADTQYF | TGTGCCACCAGCAGAGGGGGGACAGGGGTGTTGGCAGATACGCAGTATTTT
- | TRBJ2-3 | TRBV7-3 | TRBD2 | CASSLISGGARDTQYF | TGTGCCAGCAGCTTAATTAGCGGGGGGGCTCGGGATACGCAGTATTTT
few | TRBJ1-1 | TRBV2 | - | CASSYRTVNTEAFF | TGTGCCAGCAGTTACCGGACAGTGAACACTGAAGCTTTCTTT
- | TRBJ2-3 | TRBV30 | TRBD1 | CAWSTGGSTDTQYF | TGTGCCTGGAGTACAGGGGGGAGCACAGATACGCAGTATTTT
- | TRBJ2-5 | TRBV6-1 | TRBD2 | CASSDMTSGGQETQYF | TGTGCCAGCAGTGATATGACTAGCGGGGGGCAAGAGACCCAGTACTTC
- | TRBJ1-5 | TRBV5-6 | - | CASSLTLRRGSNQPQHF | TGTGCCAGCAGCTTGACTCTACGGCGGGGCAGCAATCAGCCCCAGCATTTT
- | TRBJ2-2 | TRBV6-1 | - | CASSELENTGELFF | TGTGCCAGCAGTGAATTAGAGAACACCGGGGAGCTGTTTTTT
- | TRBJ1-6 | TRBV27 | - | CASSLSAINSPLHF | TGTGCCAGCAGTTTATCGGCAATTAATTCACCCCTCCACTTT
- | TRBJ2-1 | TRBV5-1 | TRBD1 | CASSLEGQGAGEQFF | TGCGCCAGCAGCTTGGAGGGACAGGGGGCGGGGGAGCAGTTCTTC
- | TRBJ2-1 | TRBV6-1 | TRBD1 | CASLLRDRGTGEQFF | TGTGCCAGCCTACTTCGAGACAGGGGAACGGGTGAGCAGTTCTTC
- | TRBJ1-1 | TRBV10-3 | - | CATLPGEGEAFF | TGTGCCACCCTGCCAGGGGAGGGTGAAGCTTTCTTT
- | TRBJ1-4 | TRBV19 | - | CASRSSGETNEKLFF | TGTGCCAGTAGGTCCTCGGGAGAAACTAATGAAAAACTGTTTTTT
- | TRBJ2-5 | TRBV14 | TRBD2 | CASSRRTSGGHTQETQYF | TGTGCCAGCAGCCGAAGGACTAGCGGGGGACACACACAAGAGACCCAGTACTTC
few | TRBJ2-1 | TRBV6-4 | TRBD2 | CASSELAGGYNEQFF | TGTGCCAGCAGTGAGCTAGCGGGGGGATACAATGAGCAGTTCTTC
- | TRBJ1-5 | TRBV7-9 | - | CASSLAHNQPQHF | TGTGCCAGCAGCTTAGCCCATAATCAGCCCCAGCATTTT
once | TRBJ2-3 | TRBV28 | TRBD1 | CASSLWGQGGSSTDTQYF | TGTGCCAGCAGTTTATGGGGACAGGGTGGGTCTAGCACAGATACGCAGTATTTT
- | TRBJ2-7 | TRBV6-5 | TRBD1 | CASSYSRTGFQNEQYF | TGTGCCAGCAGTTACTCGCGGACAGGGTTTCAGAACGAGCAGTACTTC
- | TRBJ1-4 | TRBV7-9 | TRBD1 | CASSLDRGGEKLFF | TGTGCCAGCAGCTTGGACAGGGGAGGTGAAAAACTGTTTTTT
- | TRBJ1-6 | TRBV7-3 | - | CASSLIGGSSSPLHF | TGTGCCAGCAGCTTAATAGGGGGATCAAGTTCACCCCTCCACTTT
- | TRBJ1-3 | TRBV6-1 | TRBD1 | CASSAVSDRVSGNTIYF | TGTGCCAGCAGTGCGGTGTCGGACAGGGTGTCTGGAAACACCATATATTTT
few | TRBJ1-4 | TRBV9 | - | CASSVGWSRGMVCEKLFF | TGTGCCAGCAGCGTAGGGTGGTCTAGGGGCATGGTATGTGAAAAACTGTTTTTT
- | TRBJ1-6 | TRBV13 | - | CASSLADSSSYNSPLHF | TGTGCCAGCAGCTTAGCCGACAGCAGCTCCTATAATTCACCCCTCCACTTT
- | TRBJ2-3 | TRBV7-2 | - | CASSLGGTDTQYF | TGTGCCAGCAGCTTAGGAGGGACAGATACGCAGTATTTT
few | TRBJ2-7 | TRBV5-1 | - | CASRDGNSDYEQYF | TGCGCCAGCAGGGACGGGAATTCCGACTACGAGCAGTACTTC
- | TRBJ2-7 | TRBV10-3 | TRBD1 | CAISESTGGTYEQYF | TGTGCCATCAGTGAGTCGACAGGGGGTACCTACGAGCAGTACTTC
- | TRBJ2-5 | TRBV7-9 | TRBD1 | CASRRDRGRETQYF | TGTGCCAGCAGGCGGGACAGGGGTCGCGAGACCCAGTACTTC